This T cell receptor (beta chain) was found in a study of identical twins. The study, taken as a whole, reports: The same donors were not followed; conclusions instead depended on cross-sectional statistical analysis. Those out-of-frame alpha sequences shared by twins showed an excess of low generation probability. Memory repertoires lacked the insertion deficit that abundant cord blood beta clonotypes showed.

This clonotype has a count of ten or more. Its target is not known. V lost 4 bases, J lost 0 bases, and 3 bases stayed unmatched. The CDR3 sequence is 15 residues long. Germline-derived CDR1 and CDR2 are ENHRY and SYGVKD. TCRdb recomputed calls from the 5' RACE reads with MiXCR, one row per CDR3 protein. The repertoire consists of about 890,000 distinct CDR3 sequences, with more than 9% occurring once and the leading ten covering under 2%. This sample also appeared in a second study, on yellow fever vaccine responses in identical twins. Turning to that study: Each twin's T cell response to the vaccine was reported to look partly convergent and partly personalized.

The clonotype was recovered from a young woman in good health. The chain links TRBV10-3 to TRBJ1-3, with 7 bases identical to TRBD1. Sequences were obtained from PBMCs. The CDR3 here is CAISGTGASGNTIYF. CDR3 DNA: TGTGCCATCAGTGGAACAGGGGCCTCTGGAAACACCATATATTTT.